These 18 T cell receptor beta chains were all obtained from the same sample, sequenced in a study of cytomegalovirus exposure and HLA in healthy donors (dated by TCRdb to 2016 to 2017). The library was built by means of the immunoSEQ multiplex PCR assay. A mixture of 60 forward primers for TCR Vbeta segments and 13 reverse primers for TCR Jbeta segments was used in the multiplex PCR. TCRdb holds this immuneACCESS table with in-frame rearrangements only. Some clones are missing; in checked studies, unresolved V genes explain under half, and the rest has no known cause. The sample table holds approximately 110,000 clones, of which 55% to 70% were seen once. The ten top clones hold around 2.2% of the sample. Sequencing was carried out using PBMCs. These receptors all stem from a woman under 40 in good health and CMV-seronegative.

The chain combines TRBV29-1 with TRBJ1-2; 9 nucleotides align to TRBD1. Trimming took 3 bases from V and 4 from J; bases not matched to a gene: 18. The length of the CDR3 is 18 residues. Germline-derived CDR1 and CDR2 are SQVTM and ANQGSEA. As DNA, the CDR3 is TGCAGCGTTGAGAGCCTTAACCTAGGGGACAGGGTGGTCTATGGCTACACCTTC. Protein: CSVESLNLGDRVVYGYTF.

The chain carries TRBV27 and TRBJ2-5; 8 bases fit TRBD1. The J call may be incorrect, as the DNA end agrees better with TRBJ2-7. CDR1 is MNHEY and CDR2 is SMNVEV in the germline V gene (reference sequence). The CDR3 is 12 amino acids. The CDR3, as DNA: TGTGCCAGCAGTCCGACAGGGGTCGAGCAGTACTTC. This encodes CASSPTGVEQYF.

In this sample, this clone turned up a few times. CDR3 protein: CASSFRGRGTDTQYF. The CDR3 DNA is TGTGCCAGCAGCTTTAGGGGGCGCGGCACAGATACGCAGTATTTT. This chain joins TRBV7-2 and TRBJ2-3; 7 nucleotides line up with TRBD1. The CDR3 contains 15 residues. V dropped 3 bases and J dropped 1; count of bases not matched to a gene: 4. Germline values: CDR1 SGHTA, CDR2 FQGNSA.

The rearrangement joins TRBV30 to TRBJ1-6, with a weak D call TRBD1 (5 bases). This CDR3 region has 14 residues. Germline V gene data show CDR1 as GTSNPN and CDR2 as SVGIG (reference sequence). V was clipped by 5 bases and J by 9 bases, with 17 bases between them. The CDR3, as DNA: TGTGCCTGGGCCTCGACTGGACAATTTTCACCCCTCCACTTT. Translated: CAWASTGQFSPLHF. Together with reference TRBV30 and TRBJ1-6, the CDR3 gives the full variable domain: SQTIHQWPATLVQPVGSPLSLECTVEGTSNPNLYWYRQAAGRGLQLLFYSVGIGQISSEVPQNLSASRPQDRQFILSSKKLLLSDSGFYLCAWASTGQFSPLHFGNGTRLTVT.

V is TRBV9 and J is TRBJ2-1, with 9 bases that match TRBD2. CDR1 is SGDLS, CDR2 YYNGEE, per germline. V lost 0 bases and J lost 10; bases outside the gene matches: 2. The CDR3 spans 13 residues. The CDR3, as DNA: TGTGCCAGCAGCGTAGGCGGGACTAGCGAGCAGTTCTTC. The encoded protein is CASSVGGTSEQFF.

This chain connects TRBV9 to TRBJ2-3; 9 nucleotides agree with TRBD2. V lost 3 bases and J lost 2; bases outside the gene matches: 4. Looked up from germline, CDR1 is SGDLS and CDR2 is YYNGEE. The CDR3 has 15 residues. In nucleotides, the CDR3 is TGTGCCAGCAGCGGGGCGGGAGGGCTCACAGATACGCAGTATTTT. Amino acids: CASSGAGGLTDTQYF.

Comment on this clone: The conserved closing phenylalanine or tryptophan is absent in this CDR3, likely reflecting a read error. This rearrangement joins TRBV14 to TRBJ1-1; 7 bases are shared with TRBD1. V was clipped by 3 bases and J by 4 bases; unmatched bases: 8. The CDR3 contains 15 residues. From germline, CDR1 is SGHDN and CDR2 FVKESK. CDR3 sequence: CASSHASTGTTEAFV. The CDR3 coding sequence is TGTGCCAGCAGCCACGCGTCGACAGGGACCACTGAAGCTTTCGTT.

This sequence joins TRBV14 and TRBJ2-1; 7 nucleotides line up with TRBD2. V shed 5 bases and J 5 bases; nucleotides not matched to a gene: 12. CDR3 length: 16 amino acids. Germline CDR1 reads SGHDN; CDR2 reads FVKESK. In nucleotides, the CDR3 is TGTGCCAGCAGCTTTTACGGACTAGTCAACGACAATGAGCAGTTCTTC. This sequence encodes CASSFYGLVNDNEQFF.

This clone showed up just a few times. Sequence at one end of the junction differs from germline and may be a read error. This chain uses TRBV7-2 with TRBJ1-3, with D tentatively TRBD1 (5 bases). The V gene's germline CDR1 is SGHTA and CDR2 FQGNSA. The CDR3 runs 15 residues. The DNA for the CDR3 is TGTGCCAGCAGCTTAGTTGGGGACTCTAGAAACACCATATATTTT. Translated, it gives CASSLVGDSRNTIYF.

This clone was recorded a few times. The chain couples TRBV5-4 to TRBJ2-1, with D possibly being TRBD2 (6 bases). Germline assignment: CDR1 SGHNT and CDR2 YYREEE (reference sequence). The V end lost 0 bases, the J end lost 4 bases, and 14 bases lay between the germline ends. The CDR3 has 16 amino acids. The chain's CDR3 is CASSLGVAGRYNEQFF. For the CDR3, the DNA is TGTGCCAGCAGCTTGGGGGTTGCGGGAAGGTACAATGAGCAGTTCTTC.

The V gene is TRBV4-3, the J gene TRBJ2-1; 7 bases are shared with TRBD2. In germline, CDR1 is LGHNA, CDR2 YSLEER. CDR3 length equals 14 residues. V shed 0 bases and J 5 bases; nucleotides not matched to a gene: 1. CDR3 DNA: TGCGCCAGCAGCCAAGAAGGGAGGGACAATGAGCAGTTCTTC. Encoded protein: CASSQEGRDNEQFF.

This clone was observed a handful of times. This sequence joins TRBV5-4 and TRBJ2-7; 8 bases are shared with TRBD2. In germline, CDR1 is SGHNT, CDR2 YYREEE (reference sequence). This CDR3 has 13 amino acids. With 0 bases clipped from V and 6 bases from J, the junction kept 2 bases outside the gene matches. The CDR3 nucleotides are TGTGCCAGCAGCTTGGGTGGGACTAGCGAGCAGTACTTC. It yields the protein CASSLGGTSEQYF.

DNA for the CDR3: TGTGCCAGCAGTTCCGGGACAGATACGCAGTATTTT. This translates into CASSSGTDTQYF. V usage is TRBV28 and J usage is TRBJ2-3; D is undetermined. The ends were cut back, 4 bases at V and 3 bases at J, with 5 bases in the middle. Germline CDR1 is MDHEN and CDR2 is SYDVKM. This CDR3 is built from 12 residues.

The chain links TRBV29-1 to TRBJ2-5, with 9 bases identical to TRBD1. Unmatched junction bases numbered 11, after V lost 4 bases and J lost 5 bases. CDR1 and CDR2 (germline): SQVTM, ANQGSEA. The CDR3 totals 15 residues. The CDR3 DNA follows: TGCAGCGTTGTGGGGACAGGGCAACTTTATGAGACCCAGTACTTC. This translates into CSVVGTGQLYETQYF.

This clone has only a few counts. The V gene is TRBV11-2, the J gene TRBJ2-1, with TRBD2 identical over 10 bases. J gave up 7 bases and V 6 bases, and 6 bases lay outside the gene matches. The CDR3 extends over 14 amino acids. Germline V lookup: CDR1 SGHAT, CDR2 FQNNGV. In nucleotides, the CDR3 is TGTGCCAGCAGGCCTAGCGGGAGAGGTAATGAGCAGTTCTTC. Amino acids: CASRPSGRGNEQFF. Combining the CDR3 with reference TRBV11-2 and TRBJ2-1 gives the whole variable domain EAGVAQSPRYKIIEKRQSVAFWCNPISGHATLYWYQQILGQGPKLLIQFQNNGVVDDSQLPKDRFSAERLKGVDSTLKIQPAKLEDSAVYLCASRPSGRGNEQFFGPGTRLTVL.

This chain connects TRBV2 to TRBJ2-7, with TRBD1 identical over 11 bases. Germline CDR1 SNHLY, CDR2 FYNNEI. The CDR3 extends over 15 amino acids. V was clipped by 3 bases and J by 2 bases; unmatched bases: 3. This CDR3 is CASSDGDRGTYEQYF. CDR3 sequence (DNA): TGTGCCAGCAGTGACGGGGACAGGGGGACCTACGAGCAGTACTTC.

This rearrangement joins TRBV18 to TRBJ1-1, with TRBD1 matching 7 bases. The J segment lost 12 bases and the V segment lost 2 bases, leaving 9 bases of the junction unmatched. The CDR3 sequence is 13 residues long. The germline CDR1 and CDR2 sequences are KGHSH and LQKENI. The CDR3 coding sequence is TGTGCCAGCTCACCATCCGAGACAGGGAGGTCTTTCTTT. The encoded protein is CASSPSETGRSFF.

A few counts support this clone. The rearrangement joins TRBV4-3 to TRBJ1-6; maybe TRBD1 (6 bases). V lost 4 bases to trimming and J lost 6 bases, with 7 bases between them. This CDR3 spans 13 amino acids. Germline CDR1 and CDR2: LGHNA and YSLEER. The CDR3: CASSPDSNSPLHF. CDR3 bases: TGCGCCAGCAGCCCGGACAGTAATTCACCCCTCCACTTT.